This TCR beta chain was captured by sequencing in a study of T cells in Graves' hyperthyroidism and ophthalmopathy. RNA transcripts were the template for amplifying TCR beta CDR3 regions. RT-PCR in the first round (using the HTBI primer set) targeted the TCR CDR3. TCRdb passed the multiplex PCR reads through MiXCR, listing each CDR3 protein once. The sample shows some 570,000 distinct CDR3 sequences, 17% of them seen only once. The germline V gene has CDR1 SGHTA and CDR2 FQGNSA. Trimming at V came to 1 base and at J to 9 bases, leaving 3 bases not matched to a gene. The CDR3 consists of 13 residues. The specimen was blood. This sequence was found in a woman aged 18-29 years with Graves' ophthalmopathy. The genes are TRBV7-2 and TRBJ2-1, with 7 bases identical to TRBD2. The CDR3 spells CASSLGGLSEQFF. The CDR3 DNA reads as TGTGCCAGCAGCTTAGGGGGACTAAGTGAGCAGTTCTTC. The full variable domain, with the rest looked up from reference TRBV7-2 and TRBJ2-1, is GAGVSQSPSNKVTEKGKDVELRCDPISGHTALYWYRQSLGQGLEFLIYFQGNSAPDKSGLPSDRFSAERTGGSVSTLTIQRTQQEDSAVYLCASSLGGLSEQFFGPGTRLTVL.